This TCR beta chain stems from a study of cytomegalovirus exposure and HLA in healthy donors (dated by TCRdb to 2016 to 2017). Some background on the complete study: According to a later analysis, one platform produced both the 110 or so validation repertoires and the approximately 660 repertoires of the first cohort. The study was designed to test whether signatures of past pathogen exposure could be identified by cataloging public T cell receptors. Besides the first cohort of some 670 subjects, a separate validation cohort made up of about 120 different subjects was used. High-throughput TCR immunosequencing, statistical association of individual TCRs with disease status, and machine learning were combined to predict cytomegalovirus infection status.

The paper's findings and limits, for the study overall: Three of the identified cytomegalovirus-associated TCR beta chains were confirmed in vitro to be specific for cytomegalovirus antigens. The classifier was reported to diagnose cytomegalovirus status with high specificity and sensitivity in both the original and validation cohorts. The study listed 170 or so TCR beta chains as associated with cytomegalovirus. The authors suggested that the approach could potentially be generalized to other disease states and immunological phenotypes. In a later analysis, TCRs clustered in the first cohort were found to also tend to co-occur in the roughly 110 validation repertoires, with 94% of cluster scores above 0. Across donors, most TCR sequences were observed very rarely, whereas some public TCRs were present in many individuals. The validation cohort had no HLA typing available for a later analysis, so co-occurrence within that cohort was assessed over all 120 or so repertoires.

V ends up 4 bases short and J 3 bases short, with an unmatched junction base count of 4. The germline V gene encodes CDR1 MNHEY and CDR2 SVGAGI. The cysteine opens and the phenylalanine closes a CDR3 of 15 amino acids. CDR3 DNA is the only sequence kept; it has 45 bases, read in frame from the first base. Separate from the approximately 690-subject first cohort, the validation cohort of roughly 110 subjects was the group to which the donors belonged. As to this clone: The clone's antigen remains unknown. No quality values exist for individual bases; no much larger clone is one base distant.

Library method: the immunoSEQ multiplex PCR assay. As for how the authors treated the data: A statistical classification framework was built to diagnose cytomegalovirus status from the catalog of TCR beta chain sequences. Here the immuneACCESS table is served through TCRdb, limited to in-frame sequences with V and J called. Missing clones are a known gap in these copies; in checked studies unresolved V genes cover under half, and the rest lacks a known reason. The V and J calls and clone size were taken over from that table, and D and trimming were inferred from the DNA. The sample has 250,000 to 350,000 clones on record, roughly 90% of them singletons. The ten largest make up about 0.85% of the sample.

This chain is built from TRBV6-5 and TRBJ2-3, and TRBD2 matches 10 of the central bases. This TCR came from a young woman in good health and CMV-seronegative. Sequencing was carried out using PBMCs. The CDR3 loop reads CASSFNSGRTDTQYF. At the DNA level, the sequence is TGTGCCAGCAGTTTCAATAGCGGGAGGACAGATACGCAGTATTTT.